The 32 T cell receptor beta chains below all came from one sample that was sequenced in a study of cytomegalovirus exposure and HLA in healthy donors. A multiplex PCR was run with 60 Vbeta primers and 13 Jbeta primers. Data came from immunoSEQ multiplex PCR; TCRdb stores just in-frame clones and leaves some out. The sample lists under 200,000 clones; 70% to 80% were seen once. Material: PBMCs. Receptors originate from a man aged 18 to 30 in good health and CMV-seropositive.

CDR3 sequence (DNA): TGTGCCAGCATCAGGACTAGCGGGGGCGAGACCCAGTACTTC. Translated, it gives CASIRTSGGETQYF. The V gene is TRBV2, the J gene TRBJ2-5; 13 positions agree with TRBD2. The germline V gene encodes CDR1 SNHLY and CDR2 FYNNEI. Germline trimming cut 7 bases from V and 5 bases from J; bases unmatched to any gene: 4. This CDR3 region has 14 residues.

The CDR3 DNA is TGTGCCAGCAGGACAGGGGCAAAGCGGGAAAAACTGTTTTTT. Residues: CASRTGAKREKLFF. This sequence joins TRBV6-1 and TRBJ1-4; 8 nucleotides agree with TRBD1. This CDR3 has 14 residues. Germline values: CDR1 MNHNS, CDR2 SASEGT. J gave up 8 bases and V 6 bases, and 8 bases lay outside the gene matches.

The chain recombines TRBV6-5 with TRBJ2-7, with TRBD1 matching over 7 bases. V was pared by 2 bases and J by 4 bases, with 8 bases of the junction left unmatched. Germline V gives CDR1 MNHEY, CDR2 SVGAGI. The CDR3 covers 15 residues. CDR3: CASSYRDSKAYEQYF. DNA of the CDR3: TGTGCCAGCAGTTACAGGGACAGCAAGGCTTACGAGCAGTACTTC.

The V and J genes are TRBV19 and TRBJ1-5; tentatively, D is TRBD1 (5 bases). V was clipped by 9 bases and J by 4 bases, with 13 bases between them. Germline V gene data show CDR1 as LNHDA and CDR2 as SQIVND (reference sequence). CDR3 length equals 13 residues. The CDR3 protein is CARFGQENQPQHF. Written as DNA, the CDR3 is TGTGCCAGGTTTGGACAAGAGAATCAGCCCCAGCATTTT.

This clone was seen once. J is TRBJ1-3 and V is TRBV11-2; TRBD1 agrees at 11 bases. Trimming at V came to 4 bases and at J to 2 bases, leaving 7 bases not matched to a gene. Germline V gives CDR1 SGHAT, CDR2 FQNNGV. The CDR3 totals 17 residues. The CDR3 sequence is CASSSRTGGRTGNTIYF. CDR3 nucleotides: TGTGCCAGCAGCTCCCGGACAGGGGGCAGGACTGGAAACACCATATATTTT.

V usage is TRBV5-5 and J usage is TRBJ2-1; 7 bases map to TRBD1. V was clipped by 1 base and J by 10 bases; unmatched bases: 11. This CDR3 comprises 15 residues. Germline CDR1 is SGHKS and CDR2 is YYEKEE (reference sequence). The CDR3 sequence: CASSLTGEPFPEQFF. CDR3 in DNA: TGTGCCAGCAGCTTGACAGGGGAGCCTTTCCCGGAGCAGTTCTTC.

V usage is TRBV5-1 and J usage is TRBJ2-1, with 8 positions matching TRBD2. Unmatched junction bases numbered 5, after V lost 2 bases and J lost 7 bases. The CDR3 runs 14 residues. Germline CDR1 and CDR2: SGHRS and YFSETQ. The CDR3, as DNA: TGCGCCAGCAGCTTAGCGGGAGAGGGGAATGAGCAGTTCTTC. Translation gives CASSLAGEGNEQFF.

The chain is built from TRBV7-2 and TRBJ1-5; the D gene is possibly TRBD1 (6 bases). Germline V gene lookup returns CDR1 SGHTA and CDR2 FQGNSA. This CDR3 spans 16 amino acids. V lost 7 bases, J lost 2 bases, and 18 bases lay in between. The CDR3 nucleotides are TGTGCCAGCAACCTCCGGGGAGGGGGGGGCAATCAGCCCCAGCATTTT. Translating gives CASNLRGGGGNQPQHF.

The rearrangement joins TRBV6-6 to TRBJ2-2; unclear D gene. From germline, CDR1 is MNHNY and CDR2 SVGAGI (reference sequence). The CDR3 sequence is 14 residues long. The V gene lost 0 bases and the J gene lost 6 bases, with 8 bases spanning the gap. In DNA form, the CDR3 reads TGTGCCAGCAGTTACTCGAGTCCTTCCGGGGAGCTGTTTTTT. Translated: CASSYSSPSGELFF.

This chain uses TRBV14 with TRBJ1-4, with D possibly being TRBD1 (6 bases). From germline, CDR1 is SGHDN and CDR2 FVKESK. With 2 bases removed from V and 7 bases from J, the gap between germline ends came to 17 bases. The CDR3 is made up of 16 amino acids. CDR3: CASSQTRGGALEKLFF. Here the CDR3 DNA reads TGTGCCAGCAGCCAAACACGGGGGGGGGCGCTTGAAAAACTGTTTTTT.

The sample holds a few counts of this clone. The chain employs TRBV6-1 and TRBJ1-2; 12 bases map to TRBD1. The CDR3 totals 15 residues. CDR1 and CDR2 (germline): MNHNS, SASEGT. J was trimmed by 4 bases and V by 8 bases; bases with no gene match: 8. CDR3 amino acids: CASFSGTGGLYGYTF. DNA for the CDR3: TGTGCCAGCTTCTCCGGGACAGGGGGCCTCTATGGCTACACCTTC.

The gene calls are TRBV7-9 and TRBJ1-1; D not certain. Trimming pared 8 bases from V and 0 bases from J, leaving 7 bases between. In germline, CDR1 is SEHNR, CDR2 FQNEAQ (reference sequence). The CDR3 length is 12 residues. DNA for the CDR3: TGTGCCAGCGGCAACATGAACACTGAAGCTTTCTTT. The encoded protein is CASGNMNTEAFF.

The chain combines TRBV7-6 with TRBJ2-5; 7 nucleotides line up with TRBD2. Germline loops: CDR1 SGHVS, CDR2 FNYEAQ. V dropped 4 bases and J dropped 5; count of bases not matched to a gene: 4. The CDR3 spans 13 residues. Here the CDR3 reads CASSWGGDETQYF. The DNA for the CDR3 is TGTGCCAGCAGCTGGGGAGGGGACGAGACCCAGTACTTC.

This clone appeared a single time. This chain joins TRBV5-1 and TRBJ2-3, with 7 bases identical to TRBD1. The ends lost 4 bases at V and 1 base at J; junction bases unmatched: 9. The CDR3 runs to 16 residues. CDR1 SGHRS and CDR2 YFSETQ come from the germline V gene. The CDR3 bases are TGCGCCAGCAGCCCGGACAGGACGGGTGGCACAGATACGCAGTATTTT. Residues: CASSPDRTGGTDTQYF.

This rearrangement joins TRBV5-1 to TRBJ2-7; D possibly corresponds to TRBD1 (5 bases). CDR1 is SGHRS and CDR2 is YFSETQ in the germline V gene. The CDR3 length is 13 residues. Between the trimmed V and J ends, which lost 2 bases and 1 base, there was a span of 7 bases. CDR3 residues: CASSFRQSYEQYF. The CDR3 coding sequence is TGCGCCAGCAGCTTTCGACAGTCCTACGAGCAGTACTTC.

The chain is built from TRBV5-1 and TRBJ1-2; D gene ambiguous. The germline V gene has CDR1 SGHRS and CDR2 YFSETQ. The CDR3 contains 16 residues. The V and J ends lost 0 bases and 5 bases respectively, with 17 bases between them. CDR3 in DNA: TGCGCCAGCAGCTTGGGAGGGCAGGCCGAGGTGTATGGCTACACCTTC. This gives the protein CASSLGGQAEVYGYTF.

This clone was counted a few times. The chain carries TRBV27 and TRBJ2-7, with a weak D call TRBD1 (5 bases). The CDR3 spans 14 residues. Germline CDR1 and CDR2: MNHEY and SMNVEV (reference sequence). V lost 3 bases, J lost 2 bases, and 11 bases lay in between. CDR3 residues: CASSFSQGPYEQYF. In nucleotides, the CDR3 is TGTGCCAGCAGTTTCTCGCAGGGCCCCTACGAGCAGTACTTC.

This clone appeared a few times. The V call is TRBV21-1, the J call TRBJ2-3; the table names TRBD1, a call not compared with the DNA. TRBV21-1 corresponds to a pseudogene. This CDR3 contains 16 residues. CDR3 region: CASSRRGQTSTDTQYF. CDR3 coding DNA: TGTGCCAGCAGCCGGCGGGGACAGACATCCACAGATACGCAGTATTTT.

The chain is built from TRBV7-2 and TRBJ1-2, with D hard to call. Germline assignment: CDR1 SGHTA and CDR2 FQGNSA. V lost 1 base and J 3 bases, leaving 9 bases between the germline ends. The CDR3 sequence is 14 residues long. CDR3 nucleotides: TGTGCCAGCAGCTTAGGGAGGGAGGACTATGGCTACACCTTC. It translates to CASSLGREDYGYTF.

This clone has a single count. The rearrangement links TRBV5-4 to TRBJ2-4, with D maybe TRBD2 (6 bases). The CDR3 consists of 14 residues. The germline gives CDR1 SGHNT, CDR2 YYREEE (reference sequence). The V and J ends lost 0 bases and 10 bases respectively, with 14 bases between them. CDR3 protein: CASSLGGGAEIQYF. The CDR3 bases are TGTGCCAGCAGCTTGGGGGGCGGGGCGGAGATTCAGTACTTC.

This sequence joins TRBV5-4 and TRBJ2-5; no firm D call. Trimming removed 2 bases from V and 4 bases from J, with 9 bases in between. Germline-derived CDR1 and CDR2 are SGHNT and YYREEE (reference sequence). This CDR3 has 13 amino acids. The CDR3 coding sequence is TGTGCCAGCAGCTTCGGTTGGAGAGAGACCCAGTACTTC. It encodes CASSFGWRETQYF. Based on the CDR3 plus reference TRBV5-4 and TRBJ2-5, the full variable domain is ETGVTQSPTHLIKTRGQQVTLRCSSQSGHNTVSWYQQALGQGPQFIFQYYREEENGRGNFPPRFSGLQFPNYSSELNVNALELDDSALYLCASSFGWRETQYFGPGTRLLVL.

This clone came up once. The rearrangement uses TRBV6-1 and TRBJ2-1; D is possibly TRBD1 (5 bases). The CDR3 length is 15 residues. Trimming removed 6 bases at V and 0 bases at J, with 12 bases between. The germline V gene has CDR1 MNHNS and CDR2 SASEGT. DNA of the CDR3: TGTGCCAGCAGGACGGACACGAGCTCCTACAATGAGCAGTTCTTC. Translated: CASRTDTSSYNEQFF.

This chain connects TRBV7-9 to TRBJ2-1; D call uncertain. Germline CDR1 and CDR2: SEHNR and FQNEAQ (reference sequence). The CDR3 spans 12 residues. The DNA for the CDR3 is TGTTCCGGATCTCCGGAGCGCAATGAGCAGTTCTTC. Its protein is CSGSPERNEQFF.

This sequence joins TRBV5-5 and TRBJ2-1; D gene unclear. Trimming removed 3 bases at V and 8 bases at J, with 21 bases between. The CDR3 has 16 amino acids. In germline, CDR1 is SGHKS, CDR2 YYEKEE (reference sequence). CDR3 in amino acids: CASSSRHPKMGDEQFF. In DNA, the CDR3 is TGTGCCAGCAGCTCCCGGCACCCAAAGATGGGCGATGAGCAGTTCTTC.

The CDR3 coding sequence is TGTGCCAGTGGGGACAGCTGGAATCAGCCCCAGCATTTT. This gives the protein CASGDSWNQPQHF. J is TRBJ1-5 and V is TRBV19, with 7 positions matching TRBD1. Germline-derived CDR1 and CDR2 are LNHDA and SQIVND (reference sequence). With 8 bases clipped from V and 4 bases from J, the junction kept 5 bases outside the gene matches. This CDR3 has 13 amino acids. Full variable domain (remainder filled in from reference TRBV19 and TRBJ1-5): DGGITQSPKYLFRKEGQNVTLSCEQNLNHDAMYWYRQDPGQGLRLIYYSQIVNDFQKGDIAEGYSVSREKKESFPLTVTSAQKNPTAFYLCASGDSWNQPQHFGDGTRLSIL.

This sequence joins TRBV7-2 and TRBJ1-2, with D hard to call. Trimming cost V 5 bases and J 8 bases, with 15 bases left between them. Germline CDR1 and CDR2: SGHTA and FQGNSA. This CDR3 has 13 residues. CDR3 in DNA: TGTGCCAGCAGCCGCGTTGGGCAGGAAGGCTACACCTTC. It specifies CASSRVGQEGYTF.

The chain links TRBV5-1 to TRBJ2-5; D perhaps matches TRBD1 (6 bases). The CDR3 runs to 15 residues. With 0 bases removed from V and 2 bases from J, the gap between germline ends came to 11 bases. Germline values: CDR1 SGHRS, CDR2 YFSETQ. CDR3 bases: TGCGCCAGCAGCTTGGCCGGACAGACTCAAGAGACCCAGTACTTC. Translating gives CASSLAGQTQETQYF.

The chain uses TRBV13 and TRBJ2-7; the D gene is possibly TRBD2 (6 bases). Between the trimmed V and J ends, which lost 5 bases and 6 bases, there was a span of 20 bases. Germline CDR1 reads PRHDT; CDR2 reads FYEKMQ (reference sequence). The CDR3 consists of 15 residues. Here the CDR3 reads CASSGPGDGSGEQYF. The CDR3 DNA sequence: TGTGCCAGCAGCGGACCGGGAGATGGGTCTGGCGAGCAGTACTTC.

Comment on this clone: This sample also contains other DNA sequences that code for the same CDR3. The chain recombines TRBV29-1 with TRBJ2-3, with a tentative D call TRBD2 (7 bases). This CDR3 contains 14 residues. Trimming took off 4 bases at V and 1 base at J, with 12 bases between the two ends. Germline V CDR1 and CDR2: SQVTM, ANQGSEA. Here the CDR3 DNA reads TGCAGCGTTGGGGGGGGCGGTGGCACAGATACGCAGTATTTT. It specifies CSVGGGGGTDTQYF.

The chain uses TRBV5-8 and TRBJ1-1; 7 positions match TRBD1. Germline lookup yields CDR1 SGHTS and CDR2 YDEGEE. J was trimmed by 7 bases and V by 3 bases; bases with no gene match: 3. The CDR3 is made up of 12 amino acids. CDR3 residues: CASSYRGGEAFF. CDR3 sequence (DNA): TGTGCCAGCAGCTACAGGGGAGGTGAAGCTTTCTTT.

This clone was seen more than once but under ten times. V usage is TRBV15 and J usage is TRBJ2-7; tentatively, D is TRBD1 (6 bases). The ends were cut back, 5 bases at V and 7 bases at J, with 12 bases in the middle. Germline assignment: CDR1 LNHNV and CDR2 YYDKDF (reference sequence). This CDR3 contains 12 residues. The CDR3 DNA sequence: TGTGCCACCAGCGGCAGGGGTGGAGAGCAGTACTTC. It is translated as CATSGRGGEQYF.

The CDR3 here is CASSLWTSFGELFF. The CDR3, as DNA: TGTGCCAGCAGCTTATGGACTAGCTTCGGGGAGCTGTTTTTT. This chain joins TRBV7-9 and TRBJ2-2, with 8 bases aligning to TRBD2. Trimming removed 2 bases from V and 7 bases from J; junction bases left unmatched: 3. The CDR3 runs to 14 residues. Germline-derived CDR1 and CDR2 are SEHNR and FQNEAQ (reference sequence).